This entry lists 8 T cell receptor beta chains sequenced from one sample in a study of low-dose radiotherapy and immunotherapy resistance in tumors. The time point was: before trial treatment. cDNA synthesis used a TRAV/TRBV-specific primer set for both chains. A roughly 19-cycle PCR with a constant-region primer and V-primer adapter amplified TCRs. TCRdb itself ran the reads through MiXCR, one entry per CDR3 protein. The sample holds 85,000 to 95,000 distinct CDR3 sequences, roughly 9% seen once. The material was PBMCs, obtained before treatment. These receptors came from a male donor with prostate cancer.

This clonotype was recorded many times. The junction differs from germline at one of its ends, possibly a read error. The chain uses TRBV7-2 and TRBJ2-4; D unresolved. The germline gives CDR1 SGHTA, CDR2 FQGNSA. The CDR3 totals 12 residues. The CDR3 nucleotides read TGTGCCAGCAGCTTAGGTGGCGCCGTGGGGAACTTC. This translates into CASSLGGAVGNF.

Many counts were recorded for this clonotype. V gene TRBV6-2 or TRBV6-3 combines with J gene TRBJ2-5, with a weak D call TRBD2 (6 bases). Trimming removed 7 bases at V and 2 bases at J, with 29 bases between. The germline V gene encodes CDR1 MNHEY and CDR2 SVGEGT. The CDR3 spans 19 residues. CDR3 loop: CASNTPGRLGRLDQETQYF. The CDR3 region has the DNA TGTGCCAGCAATACGCCGGGACGACTGGGAAGACTAGATCAAGAGACCCAGTACTTC.

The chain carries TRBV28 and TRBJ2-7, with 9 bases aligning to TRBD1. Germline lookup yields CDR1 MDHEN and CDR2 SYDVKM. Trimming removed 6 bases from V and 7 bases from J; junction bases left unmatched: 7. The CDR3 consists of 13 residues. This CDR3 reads CASSRQGVGEQYF. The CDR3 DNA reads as TGTGCCAGCAGCCGACAGGGGGTAGGTGAGCAGTACTTC.

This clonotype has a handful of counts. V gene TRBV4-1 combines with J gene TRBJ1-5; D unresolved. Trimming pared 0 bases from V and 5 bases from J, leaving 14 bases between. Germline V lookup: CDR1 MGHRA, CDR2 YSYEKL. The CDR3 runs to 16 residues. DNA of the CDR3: TGCGCCAGCAGCCAAGATCAGGTCAGTACTTATCAGCCCCAGCATTTT. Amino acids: CASSQDQVSTYQPQHF.

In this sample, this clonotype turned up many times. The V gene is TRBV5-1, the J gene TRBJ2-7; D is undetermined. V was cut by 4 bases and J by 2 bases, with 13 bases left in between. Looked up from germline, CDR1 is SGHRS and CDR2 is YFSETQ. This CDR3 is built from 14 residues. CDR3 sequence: CASSLAGTAYEQYF. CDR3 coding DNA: TGCGCCAGCAGCCTGGCAGGTACGGCCTACGAGCAGTACTTC.

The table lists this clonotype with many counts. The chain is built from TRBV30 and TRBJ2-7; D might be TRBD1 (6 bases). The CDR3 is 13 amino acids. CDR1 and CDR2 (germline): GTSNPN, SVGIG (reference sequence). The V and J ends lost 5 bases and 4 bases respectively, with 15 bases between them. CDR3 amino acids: CAWADRRAYEQYF. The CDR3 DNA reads TGTGCCTGGGCCGACAGGCGAGCGTACGAGCAGTACTTC.

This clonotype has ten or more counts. CDR3 sequence reads: CASSRGTDYGYTF. The CDR3 DNA sequence: TGTGCCAGCAGCAGAGGGACGGACTATGGCTACACCTTC. V is TRBV27 and J is TRBJ1-2; weak D call: TRBD1 (5 bases). Trimming took off 6 bases at V and 3 bases at J, with 11 bases between the two ends. CDR3 length equals 13 residues. The germline V gene has CDR1 MNHEY and CDR2 SMNVEV (reference sequence).

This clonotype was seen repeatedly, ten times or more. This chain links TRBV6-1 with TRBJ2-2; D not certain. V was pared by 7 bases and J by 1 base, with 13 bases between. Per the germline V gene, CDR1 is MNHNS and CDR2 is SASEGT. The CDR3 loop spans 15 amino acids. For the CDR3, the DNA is TGTGCCAGCACTCAAGGGTGGCTGAACACCGGGGAGCTGTTTTTT. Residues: CASTQGWLNTGELFF.